This is a list of T cell receptor beta chains from one sample in a study of blood T cell repertoires in COVID-19. The method was immunoSEQ multiplex PCR; TCRdb's version includes in-frame clones alone and lacks a portion of them. Here the sample spans under 150,000 clones, 79% being singletons. Specimen: peripheral blood. Every receptor here comes from a man in his fifties or sixties with acute or convalescent COVID-19. The CDR3 runs from the conserved cysteine through the conserved F or W. Each record gives: J gene, V gene, clone size, D gene, CDR3 DNA, CDR3 protein. The D gene is left open where the match is weak. The size field is filled for only some rows; it gives once, few, many or a size class.

>TRBJ1-2|TRBV6-1|-|-
TGTGCCAGCAGTGACCGGTGGACGGGGGCTAACTATGGCTACACCTTC
CASSDRWTGANYGYTF
>TRBJ1-1|TRBV4-2|-|-
TGTGCCAGCAGCCAAGATAGGAACACTGAAGCTTTCTTT
CASSQDRNTEAFF
>TRBJ1-5|TRBV3-1/TRBV3-2|-|-
TGTGCCAGCAGCCGTATGGGGGGGCCGAATCAGCCCCAGCATTTT
CASSRMGGPNQPQHF
>TRBJ2-1|TRBV15|-|TRBD2
TGTGCCACCAGCAGAGATCGGGGGACTAGCGGGAGTGGCCATGAGCAGTTCTTC
CATSRDRGTSGSGHEQFF
>TRBJ2-7|TRBV10-3|-|TRBD1
TGTGCGTCCAGACAGGGGAACGAGCAGTACTTC
CASRQGNEQYF
>TRBJ2-5|TRBV2|-|-
TGTGCCAGCAGTGAATTAGGGGTGGGCCAAGAGACCCAGTACTTC
CASSELGVGQETQYF
>TRBJ2-2|TRBV4-1|few|TRBD2
TGCGCCAGCAGCCAAGGAACTAGCGGGACCGGGGAGCTGTTTTTT
CASSQGTSGTGELFF
>TRBJ1-3|TRBV6-2/TRBV6-3|-|-
TGTGCCAGCACCCCCGCCGCTACTGGAAACACCATATATTTT
CASTPAATGNTIYF
>TRBJ2-1|TRBV5-6|-|-
TGTGCCAGCAGCTTGAAGGGGTCCTACAATGAGCAGTTCTTC
CASSLKGSYNEQFF
>TRBJ1-5|TRBV2|-|TRBD1
TGTGCCAGCAGTGAAAGATGGGTGACAGGGGGCTCAGTCAATCAGCCCCAGCATTTT
CASSERWVTGGSVNQPQHF
>TRBJ1-1|TRBV7-2|-|-
TGTGCCAGCAGCTCACAGGGAAAGGTCTCTGAAGCTTTCTTT
CASSSQGKVSEAFF